What follows are 5 T cell receptor beta chains derived from one specimen sequenced in a study of blood T cell repertoires in COVID-19 (dated by TCRdb to 2020 to 2022). Libraries were prepared through the immunoSEQ multiplex PCR assay. TCRdb stores this immuneACCESS table with in-frame sequences only. Part of the clones is absent; in the studies checked, under half of the shortfall reflects unresolved V genes, and no reason is known for the rest. The sample has more than 150,000 clones on record, 90% to 95% of them singletons. Approximately 0.8% of the sample is held by the ten biggest clonotypes. The sequenced sample was peripheral blood. The receptors were gathered from a man younger than 40 with COVID-19, enrolled during active disease.

This clone was seen only once. The chain employs TRBV28 and TRBJ1-2, with D maybe TRBD1 (6 bases). The length of the CDR3 is 16 residues. Between the trimmed V and J ends, which lost 2 bases and 3 bases, there was a span of 16 bases. Germline assignment: CDR1 MDHEN and CDR2 SYDVKM. CDR3 amino acids: CASSLVGGAGDYGYTF. In DNA form, the CDR3 reads TGTGCCAGCAGTTTAGTGGGGGGGGCAGGAGACTATGGCTACACCTTC.

This sequence joins TRBV24-1 and TRBJ2-3; 14 nucleotides align to TRBD2. V dropped 9 bases and J dropped 4; count of bases not matched to a gene: 2. From germline, CDR1 is KGHDR and CDR2 SFDVKD. The CDR3 consists of 14 residues. CDR3 in amino acids: CATGTSGGSDTQYF. The CDR3, as DNA: TGTGCCACCGGGACTAGCGGGGGCTCAGATACGCAGTATTTT.

The chain employs TRBV3-1 (or the pseudogene TRBV3-2) and TRBJ2-1; TRBD2 aligns across 10 bases. The CDR3 is 17 amino acids. Germline CDR1 LGHDT, CDR2 YNNKEL (reference sequence). J was trimmed by 5 bases and V by 4 bases; bases with no gene match: 11. The CDR3 DNA reads as TGTGCCAGCAGCCCAGACTTTCTAGCGGGGGTAAACAATGAGCAGTTCTTC. As protein: CASSPDFLAGVNNEQFF.

The chain links TRBV10-3 to TRBJ2-7, with 13 bases matching TRBD2. Trimming cost V 6 bases and J 5 bases; bases outside gene matches: 7. Germline CDR1 and CDR2: ENHRY and SYGVKD. The CDR3 spans 15 residues. The CDR3 nucleotides read TGTGCCATCAGCGGACTAGCGGGGGTAGTGGACGAGCAGTACTTC. This codes for CAISGLAGVVDEQYF.

The rearrangement uses TRBV5-5 and TRBJ1-5; no firm D call. V was trimmed by 1 base and J by 0 bases, leaving 11 bases between them. The CDR3 loop spans 16 amino acids. Germline CDR1 reads SGHKS; CDR2 reads YYEKEE (reference sequence). The CDR3 coding sequence is TGTGCCAGCAGCTTGTTAGGAACAGATAGCAATCAGCCCCAGCATTTT. It translates to CASSLLGTDSNQPQHF.